This TCR beta chain originates from a study of T cells expressing NK-cell markers. Germline assignment: CDR1 SGDLS and CDR2 YYNGEE. This CDR3 is built from 12 residues. TCRdb re-called the 5' RACE reads; one entry per CDR3 protein, DNA not given. The sample data list about 550,000 distinct CDR3 sequences. The sample consisted of blood T cells: a sorted CD56 or NKG2C T cell subset, CD4+ or CD8+ T cells, or bulk PBMC T cells (not recorded which). The chain links TRBV9 to TRBJ1-3. This clonotype was sampled from a man aged 18 to 30 in good health. CDR3 sequence reads: CASSVNGNTIYF.